The 10 T cell receptor beta chains presented below share a single source sample, sequenced in a study of Graves' ophthalmopathy and Graves' hyperthyroidism listed by TCRdb under 2018. For sequencing, an Illumina HiSeq 2000 was employed. TCR beta CDR3 regions were amplified from RNA transcripts for repertoire sequencing. The first round of RT-PCR was done with HTBI primers and the Qiagen OneStep RT-PCR kit, and was followed by a second round of multiplex PCR, then size selection and purification. The raw public data were reprocessed by TCRdb itself: fastp quality trimming at Q25, MiXCR clonotype calling, in-frame beta chains only. CDR3 protein duplicates are merged, each entry listing the most common genes and DNA. The sample yields about 740,000 distinct CDR3 sequences; around 40% were counted once. Roughly 46% of the sample goes to the ten largest clones. Input material: peripheral blood. The receptors originated from an adult man with Graves' ophthalmopathy.

This rearrangement joins TRBV9 to TRBJ2-3; TRBD2 is a possible D gene (6 bases). V was cut by 0 bases and J by 6 bases, with 14 bases left in between. The CDR3 is 15 residues long. Germline CDR1 SGDLS, CDR2 YYNGEE. DNA for the CDR3: TGTGCCAGCAGCGTAGGAGAGCGGGTGGCTGATACGCAGTATTTT. Its translation is CASSVGERVADTQYF. The variable domain in full, completed from reference TRBV9 and TRBJ2-3, reads DSGVTQTPKHLITATGQRVTLRCSPRSGDLSVYWYQQSLDQGLQFLIQYYNGEERAKGNILERFSAQQFPDLHSELNLSSLELGDSALYFCASSVGERVADTQYFGPGTRLTVL.

This clonotype was seen ten or more times. CDR3 loop: CASSETPTGETQYF. The CDR3 bases are TGCGCCAGCAGTGAGACACCGACAGGCGAGACCCAGTACTTC. The rearrangement links TRBV10-1 to TRBJ2-5, with D maybe TRBD1 (6 bases). The CDR3 sequence is 14 residues long. V gave up 2 bases and J gave up 5 bases, with 12 bases separating them. Germline V gives CDR1 WNHNN, CDR2 SYGVQD (reference sequence).

This clonotype showed up many times. This chain connects TRBV15 to TRBJ1-2; TRBD1 agrees at 12 bases. The germline V gene encodes CDR1 LNHNV and CDR2 YYDKDF (reference sequence). This CDR3 is built from 16 residues. V dropped 1 base and J dropped 5; count of bases not matched to a gene: 5. DNA of the CDR3: TGTGCCACCAGCAGAGGGGGGACAGGGGGCGCGTATGGCTACACCTTC. This codes for CATSRGGTGGAYGYTF.

There are many counts of this clonotype. The rearrangement links TRBV6-5 to TRBJ2-5; D perhaps matches TRBD2 (6 bases). V lost 2 bases and J 5 bases, leaving 12 bases between the germline ends. This CDR3 is built from 14 residues. Per germline, CDR1 MNHEY and CDR2 SVGAGI. CDR3 sequence reads: CASSYRGGIETQYF. For the CDR3, the DNA is TGTGCCAGCAGTTACCGGGGAGGCATCGAGACCCAGTACTTC.

The chain is built from TRBV2 and TRBJ1-2; no clear D gene. This CDR3 has 11 amino acids. Trimming took off 11 bases at V and 4 bases at J, with 11 bases between the two ends. CDR1 is SNHLY and CDR2 is FYNNEI in the germline V gene. The CDR3 nucleotides are TGTGCCTGGAGAGGACCCTATGGCTACACCTTC. It encodes CAWRGPYGYTF. Using reference TRBV2 and TRBJ1-2 for the parts outside the CDR3, the full variable domain is EPEVTQTPSHQVTQMGQEVILRCVPISNHLYFYWYRQILGQKVEFLVSFYNNEISEKSEIFDDQFSVERPDGSNFTLKIRSTKLEDSAMYFCAWRGPYGYTFGSGTRLTVV.

This sequence joins TRBV20-1 and TRBJ2-7; D unclear. This CDR3 has 13 residues. Germline CDR1 and CDR2: DFQATT and SNEGSKA (reference sequence). Trimming stripped 5 bases from V and 2 bases from J, with 13 bases between. Here the CDR3 DNA reads TGCAGTGCTCTGCACGGCGAACCCTACGAGCAGTACTTC. Its protein is CSALHGEPYEQYF.

This clonotype was seen only once. No DNA is shown, since the ends of the CDR3 on it are uncertain; the CDR3 is the one TCRdb lists. This chain uses TRBV25-1 with TRBJ2-2. Germline CDR1 MGHDK, CDR2 SYGVNS. The CDR3 contains 11 residues when both ends are counted. The CDR3 sequence is CASSYAGSCFF.

The chain employs TRBV11-2 and TRBJ2-5; D perhaps matches TRBD2 (7 bases). Germline V CDR1 and CDR2: SGHAT, FQNNGV. The CDR3 runs 16 residues. V dropped 6 bases and J dropped 2 bases, with 19 bases sitting between them. CDR3 DNA: TGTGCCAGCAGTGAGGGGGGGGGCGGAGGGCAAGAGACCCAGTACTTC. This encodes CASSEGGGGGQETQYF.

The CDR3 coding sequence is TGTGCCAGCAGCAACTTCGGGGGTACCTACGAGCAGTACTTC. Its translation is CASSNFGGTYEQYF. The V call is TRBV4-2, the J call TRBJ2-7; maybe TRBD2 (6 bases). Between the trimmed V and J ends, which lost 5 bases and 2 bases, there was a span of 13 bases. The CDR3 length is 14 residues. Germline CDR1 is LGHNA and CDR2 is YNFKEQ.

In regard to this clonotype: One end of the junction fails to match germline, which may point to a read error. DNA for the CDR3: TGTGCCAGCAGTCCTGGTTTGTTCGGGCCGAACACTGAAGCTTTCTTT. Amino acid sequence: CASSPGLFGPNTEAFF. The chain couples TRBV10-3 to TRBJ1-1; D is unresolved. The CDR3 loop spans 16 amino acids. CDR1 is ENHRY, CDR2 SYGVKD, per germline.